One TCR beta chain is described in this entry. What antigen it recognizes has not been identified. Base quality data are lacking; no much larger clone is found one base away. RNA was extracted with the RNeasy kit and 0.5 to 1 ug was reverse transcribed using random hexamers. The immunoSEQ multiplex PCR assay, covering 54 Vbeta and 13 Jbeta segments, was used to amplify TCR beta CDR3 regions. To correct PCR amplification bias, a synthetic template baseline was used for both primer optimization and computational correction. As for the authors' bioinformatics: Reads were assigned to V, D and J genes according to IMGT and analyzed in immunoSEQ Analyzer, with only productive sequences retained. Clonality was calculated as one minus the Shannon entropy normalized by log2 of the number of productive unique sequences. For each patient and control, public and private clones were evaluated within the 100 most prevalent clones. Susac-specific clones were defined as absent from healthy and MS cohorts, roughly 1,100 published viral clones and other ImmuneACCESS disease sequences. TCRdb redid the processing of the public reads, applying fastp at Q25 and MiXCR, and retained in-frame beta chains. Duplicate CDR3 protein sequences are folded into a single record with the most common DNA and genes. TCRdb's processing, not the authors', yielded these V and J calls. The sample table contains fewer than 150,000 distinct CDR3 sequences; only one count was recorded for about 95% of them. The ten largest clones take up approximately 0.12% of the sample.

The sample is drawn from a study of CD8 T cells in Susac syndrome (dated by TCRdb to about 2019). Concerning the study at large: Whether CD8+ T cell activation and differentiation in Susac syndrome was antigen driven was tested using repertoire sequencing.

High-throughput TCR beta sequencing profiled peripheral blood CD8+ and CD4+ T cells from healthy donors, Susac syndrome patients and multiple sclerosis patients. Healthy donors were age- and sex-matched controls. Bulk CD8+ and CD4+ T cells were purified by magnetic negative isolation, while CD8+ TEMRA cells were enriched using FACS. Blood was collected in EDTA tubes and processed within 24 hours, with PBMCs isolated through density gradient centrifugation. PBMCs intended for TCR sequencing were cryopreserved in liquid nitrogen and thawed later in a water bath at 37 degrees C. Purity of sorted or isolated CD4+, CD8+ and CD8+ TEMRA cells was at least 90%. Here V drops 6 bases and J drops 9 bases, and the junction holds 12 bases not matched to any gene. The CDR3 runs 15 residues from the cysteine to the phenylalanine. The entry retains the CDR3 DNA only, 45 bases that are in frame from base 1. The paper as a whole reports these results and caveats: The study acknowledged that relatively few individuals were included in the TCR sequencing and HLA analysis.

The sequence came from a human donor in good health. What was sequenced was CD4+ T cells from PBMCs. The chain was built from TRBV12-3 or TRBV12-4 and TRBJ2-4; TRBD1 matches 9 bases in the middle. The DNA sequence is TGTGCCAGCAGGAGCGGGACAGGGCTGGGGAGCATTCAGTACTTC. The translation is CASRSGTGLGSIQYF.